The 25 T cell receptor beta chains listed next were all sequenced from one sample in a study of OX40 agonist ivuxolimab in advanced cancers. Sequencing used immunoSEQ multiplex PCR; TCRdb keeps in-frame clones, though not all of them. The repertoire holds about 68,000 clones, with approximately 87% as singletons. The sequencing used CD4+ or CD8+ T cells sorted from blood, collected in a trial of the OX40 agonist ivuxolimab. The receptors here all came from an adult with an advanced solid tumor such as melanoma, head and neck, liver or kidney cancer.

This chain connects TRBV6-5 to TRBJ1-1; tentative D call: TRBD1 (6 bases). The V gene lost 2 bases and the J gene lost 2 bases, with 15 bases spanning the gap. The CDR3 loop spans 16 amino acids. Germline V gene sequence: CDR1 MNHEY, CDR2 SVGAGI. The CDR3 DNA follows: TGTGCCAGCAGTTACAATGGGGGGCTATTAAACACTGAAGCTTTCTTT. This encodes CASSYNGGLLNTEAFF.

This clone occurred once. The chain uses TRBV7-2 and TRBJ1-1, with D unresolved. Germline lookup yields CDR1 SGHTA and CDR2 FQGNSA. V gave up 5 bases and J gave up 8 bases, with 15 bases separating them. The CDR3 length is 13 residues. This chain's CDR3 is CASSPNALGEAFF. CDR3 DNA: TGTGCCAGCAGCCCAAACGCTCTGGGGGAAGCTTTCTTT.

The rearrangement uses TRBV7-8 and TRBJ1-2; D call uncertain. Deletions cut 5 bases from V and 4 bases from J, with 11 bases between. CDR3 length: 13 residues. CDR1 is SGHVS, CDR2 FQNEAQ, per germline. The CDR3 DNA sequence: TGTGCCAGCAGCCCCGGGAGTCCCTATGGCTACACCTTC. It encodes CASSPGSPYGYTF.

The chain uses TRBV29-1 and TRBJ1-2, with a tentative D call TRBD1 (5 bases). Trimming left V 6 bases short and J 4 bases short, with 12 bases between. The CDR3 totals 12 residues. Germline CDR1 is SQVTM and CDR2 is ANQGSEA. The CDR3 protein is CSVTGDLYGYTF. The CDR3, as DNA: TGCAGCGTCACCGGGGACCTCTATGGCTACACCTTC.

A few counts support this clone. The gene calls are TRBV5-1 and TRBJ1-2; 7 bases fit TRBD1. Trimming took 4 bases from V and 5 from J; bases not matched to a gene: 14. Germline CDR1 SGHRS, CDR2 YFSETQ. The CDR3 sequence is 16 residues long. The CDR3 DNA reads TGCGCCAGCAGCCGAGGGACAGCAGAGGCTACATATGGCTACACCTTC. Protein: CASSRGTAEATYGYTF.

The V and J genes are TRBV15 and TRBJ1-5; 8 bases agree with TRBD1. V dropped 5 bases and J dropped 11; count of bases not matched to a gene: 8. This CDR3 has 13 residues. The germline V gene has CDR1 LNHNV and CDR2 YYDKDF (reference sequence). The CDR3 sequence: CATSRTKQGAQHF. As DNA, the CDR3 is TGTGCCACCAGCCGTACCAAACAGGGGGCCCAGCATTTT.

The V gene is TRBV13, the J gene TRBJ1-1; 8 nucleotides line up with TRBD1. The junction had 6 bases not matched to a gene; V was cut back by 5 bases and J by 1 base. Germline lookup yields CDR1 PRHDT and CDR2 FYEKMQ (reference sequence). The CDR3 has 15 residues. CDR3 protein: CASSAHRGANTEAFF. The CDR3 DNA reads as TGTGCCAGCAGCGCCCACAGGGGGGCGAACACTGAAGCTTTCTTT.

V gene TRBV4-3 combines with J gene TRBJ1-4; D perhaps matches TRBD1 (6 bases). Trimming removed 0 bases at V and 10 bases at J, with 9 bases between. Germline CDR1 LGHNA, CDR2 YSLEER. The CDR3 consists of 13 residues. CDR3 DNA: TGCGCCAGCAGCCAAGAAGGACAGCGAAAACTGTTTTTT. The encoded protein is CASSQEGQRKLFF.

This clone is a singleton in its sample. The V gene is TRBV7-9, the J gene TRBJ1-1, with D unclear. The CDR3 is 15 residues long. V was cut by 1 base and J by 1 base, with 10 bases left in between. The germline CDR1 and CDR2 sequences are SEHNR and FQNEAQ (reference sequence). This CDR3 reads CASSLGNAGNTEAFF. As DNA, the CDR3 is TGTGCCAGCAGCTTAGGAAATGCAGGGAACACTGAAGCTTTCTTT. The full variable domain, its missing parts supplied by reference TRBV7-9 and TRBJ1-1, is DTGVSQNPRHKITKRGQNVTFRCDPISEHNRLYWYRQTLGQGPEFLTYFQNEAQLEKSRLLSDRFSAERPKGSFSTLEIQRTEQGDSAMYLCASSLGNAGNTEAFFGQGTRLTVV.

The chain uses TRBV6-5 and TRBJ1-2; D is undetermined. V was pared by 7 bases and J by 4 bases, with 16 bases between. The CDR3 contains 14 residues. CDR1 MNHEY and CDR2 SVGAGI come from the germline V gene. The chain's CDR3 is CASTPADLGYGYTF. CDR3 nucleotide sequence: TGTGCCAGCACGCCGGCAGACTTAGGCTATGGCTACACCTTC.

V is TRBV6-5 and J is TRBJ1-2; 8 positions match TRBD1. Germline CDR1 MNHEY, CDR2 SVGAGI. The CDR3 sequence is 14 residues long. V was clipped by 5 bases and J by 6 bases; unmatched bases: 8. The CDR3 region is CASSPGTGKNGYTF. The CDR3 DNA reads TGTGCCAGCAGTCCTGGGACAGGCAAGAATGGCTACACCTTC.

CDR3 coding DNA: TGTGCCAGCAGCTTAGAAAGGCAGCAGTACTTC. Encoded protein: CASSLERQQYF. The chain is built from TRBV7-9 and TRBJ2-7; D call uncertain. This CDR3 has 11 amino acids. V lost 1 base to trimming and J lost 8 bases, with 6 bases between them. In germline, CDR1 is SEHNR, CDR2 FQNEAQ (reference sequence).

This clone appeared once. This chain uses TRBV5-6 with TRBJ1-6; D may be TRBD1 (6 bases). The CDR3 is 17 residues long. From germline, CDR1 is SGHDT and CDR2 YYEEEE. Trimming pared 4 bases from V and 9 bases from J, leaving 23 bases between. CDR3 sequence: CASSKRGEVRGSSPLHF. In DNA form, the CDR3 reads TGTGCCAGCAGCAAGAGAGGGGAAGTCAGGGGCAGTTCACCCCTCCACTTT.

The chain combines TRBV18 with TRBJ2-7; 8 bases agree with TRBD2. The CDR3 contains 16 residues. Trimming cost V 3 bases and J 3 bases; bases outside gene matches: 10. From germline, CDR1 is KGHSH and CDR2 LQKENI. The CDR3 DNA reads as TGTGCCAGCTCACCCTCCATCGGCGGGAGGCGCTACGAGCAGTACTTC. Protein sequence: CASSPSIGGRRYEQYF.

The rearrangement uses TRBV6-1 and TRBJ1-2, with 10 bases aligning to TRBD1. Germline-derived CDR1 and CDR2 are MNHNS and SASEGT. The CDR3 contains 17 residues. Trimming removed 0 bases from V and 4 bases from J; junction bases left unmatched: 8. DNA of the CDR3: TGTGCCAGCAGTGAAGCGCTGGGACAGGGGATCGGCTATGGCTACACCTTC. The encoded protein is CASSEALGQGIGYGYTF.

The chain joins TRBV5-1 to TRBJ2-3; D perhaps matches TRBD1 (5 bases). The ends were cut back, 0 bases at V and 0 bases at J, with 5 bases in the middle. The CDR3 has 14 amino acids. In germline, CDR1 is SGHRS, CDR2 YFSETQ. In nucleotides, the CDR3 is TGCGCCAGCAGCTTGGGACAGAGCACAGATACGCAGTATTTT. Translation: CASSLGQSTDTQYF.

The chain has TRBV5-4 and TRBJ2-5, with 7 bases lining up with TRBD2. Germline V gives CDR1 SGHNT, CDR2 YYREEE (reference sequence). The CDR3 loop spans 16 amino acids. V lost 0 bases, J lost 5 bases, and 10 bases stayed unmatched. In DNA, the CDR3 is TGTGCCAGCAGCTTGGTGGTCGGGTCAGCGGGGGAGACCCAGTACTTC. This gives the protein CASSLVVGSAGETQYF. Using reference TRBV5-4 and TRBJ2-5 for the parts outside the CDR3, the full variable domain is ETGVTQSPTHLIKTRGQQVTLRCSSQSGHNTVSWYQQALGQGPQFIFQYYREEENGRGNFPPRFSGLQFPNYSSELNVNALELDDSALYLCASSLVVGSAGETQYFGPGTRLLVL.

CDR3 protein: CASSLGDSPLLQEQYF. Here the CDR3 DNA reads TGCGCCAGCAGCTTGGGGGACAGTCCCTTGTTACAGGAGCAGTACTTC. This chain links TRBV5-1 with TRBJ2-7; 7 bases fit TRBD1. Germline assignment: CDR1 SGHRS and CDR2 YFSETQ. With V trimmed by 0 bases and J by 7 bases, 13 bases remained unmatched. The CDR3 contains 16 residues.

The CDR3 protein is CASSLVWGETQYF. The CDR3 DNA is TGCGCCAGCAGCTTGGTTTGGGGGGAGACCCAGTACTTC. The chain joins TRBV5-1 to TRBJ2-5; D possibly matches TRBD1 or TRBD2 (5 bases each). CDR1 is SGHRS and CDR2 is YFSETQ in the germline V gene. V was clipped by 0 bases and J by 5 bases, with 8 bases between them. The CDR3 sequence is 13 residues long. Filled out from reference TRBV5-1 and TRBJ2-5, the complete variable domain reads KAGVTQTPRYLIKTRGQQVTLSCSPISGHRSVSWYQQTPGQGLQFLFEYFSETQRNKGNFPGRFSGRQFSNSRSEMNVSTLELGDSALYLCASSLVWGETQYFGPGTRLLVL.

This rearrangement joins TRBV19 to TRBJ1-1, with 7 bases fitting TRBD1. V lost 2 bases to trimming and J lost 5 bases; unmatched junction nucleotides: 8. Germline V gene lookup returns CDR1 LNHDA and CDR2 SQIVND (reference sequence). This CDR3 spans 15 amino acids. CDR3 amino acids: CASSIISGGRTEAFF. The CDR3 nucleotides read TGTGCCAGTAGTATAATATCAGGGGGAAGAACTGAAGCTTTCTTT.

The V gene is TRBV7-3, the J gene TRBJ1-1; D call uncertain. Trimming pared 3 bases from V and 1 base from J, leaving 6 bases between. Germline V gene sequence: CDR1 SGHTA, CDR2 FQGTGA. The CDR3 is 13 amino acids. In DNA form, the CDR3 reads TGTGCCAGCAGCTTCACAGAGAACACTGAAGCTTTCTTT. Protein sequence: CASSFTENTEAFF.

The chain is built from TRBV7-2 and TRBJ2-3; TRBD1 matches at 9 bases. The V and J ends lost 5 bases and 6 bases, in that order; junction bases with no gene match: 9. Germline V lookup: CDR1 SGHTA, CDR2 FQGNSA. This CDR3 comprises 15 residues. The CDR3 region is CASSPKQGARDTQYF. Here the CDR3 DNA reads TGTGCCAGCAGCCCGAAACAGGGGGCGCGTGATACGCAGTATTTT.

CDR3 protein: CASSLFGRGGTEAFF. The CDR3 DNA sequence: TGTGCCAGCAGCTTATTCGGCAGGGGAGGGACTGAAGCTTTCTTT. The J gene is TRBJ1-1, the V gene TRBV7-9; D is possibly TRBD1 (6 bases). The CDR3 loop spans 15 amino acids. CDR1 is SEHNR, CDR2 FQNEAQ, per germline (reference sequence). V lost 2 bases and J 5 bases, leaving 15 bases between the germline ends.

The chain links TRBV7-9 to TRBJ2-1; D possibly corresponds to TRBD1 (6 bases). The V and J ends lost 4 bases and 15 bases respectively, with 16 bases between them. CDR1 and CDR2 from the germline V gene are SEHNR and FQNEAQ (reference sequence). The CDR3 runs to 12 residues. CDR3 amino acids: CASSSGQSQRFF. CDR3 nucleotide sequence: TGTGCCAGCAGCTCAGGACAGTCCCAACGGTTCTTC.

This rearrangement joins TRBV2 to TRBJ1-6; D is possibly TRBD1 (5 bases). In germline, CDR1 is SNHLY, CDR2 FYNNEI. This CDR3 region has 14 residues. Trimming cost V 10 bases and J 10 bases, with 20 bases left between them. CDR3 nucleotides: TGTGCCAACACCCAAGACAGATCCGACTCACCCCTCCACTTT. Translating it yields CANTQDRSDSPLHF.